The sequence of this T cell receptor beta chain was determined in a study of OX40 agonist ivuxolimab in advanced cancers. Study-level findings and limits: At doses 0.1 to 3.0 mg/kg, CD4+ and CD8+ clones expanded. Expanded peripheral T cells had an undetermined antigen specificity.

Repertoires were generated with immunoSEQ multiplex PCR, while TCRdb's copy carries only in-frame clones and drops some. The repertoire has some 68,000 clones, more than 75% of them found once; the top ten carry about 3.9%. This clone was counted only a few times. Antigen specificity is unknown. The CDR3 totals 13 residues. Trimming took 0 bases from V and 11 from J, leaving 11 bases between them. Looked up from germline, CDR1 is LGHNA and CDR2 is YSLEER. The sample here was CD4+ or CD8+ T cells sorted from blood, taken in a trial of the OX40 agonist ivuxolimab. This TCR derives from an adult with an advanced solid tumor such as melanoma, head and neck, liver or kidney cancer. The rearrangement uses TRBV4-3 and TRBJ1-5; TRBD1 is a possible D gene (5 bases). CDR3 sequence: CASSQELRGTQHF. The CDR3 coding sequence is TGCGCCAGCAGCCAAGAGTTAAGGGGAACCCAGCATTTT.